The TCR beta chain under discussion was sequenced for a study of T cells after posttransplantation cyclophosphamide. Study-level results: Later blood repertoires were often dominated by clones from the donor CD8+ memory compartment. Recipient CMV seropositivity and CMV reactivation strongly tracked TRB clonality. Tissue-infiltrating T cells from skin or gut overlapped little with blood T cells.

TCRdb keeps only in-frame clones here, not all; method: immunoSEQ multiplex PCR. The data show about 6,800 clones, with roughly 92% seen just once and less than 5% held by the top ten. A few counts support this clone. Antigen specificity is unknown. Cyclophosphamide on days +3 and +4 followed busulfan-fludarabine conditioning and a marrow graft. Sequences were derived from CD8+ T cells sorted from blood, sampled after allogeneic stem cell transplant with posttransplant cyclophosphamide. The receptor was derived from a male patient aged 55-69 years who received an allogeneic stem cell transplant from a related donor and was CMV-positive. Some T cells may arise from the graft donor.

Here the CDR3 reads CASSLGMTGNYEQYF. The CDR3, as DNA: TGCGCCAGCAGCCTCGGAATGACAGGGAACTACGAGCAGTACTTC. The genes are TRBV4-3 and TRBJ2-7, with 7 bases aligning to TRBD1. Germline-derived CDR1 and CDR2 are LGHNA and YSLEER. The CDR3 totals 15 residues. Germline trimming cut 4 bases from V and 3 bases from J; bases unmatched to any gene: 9.